The clone carrying this TCR beta chain has at least ten counts. Its antigen remains unknown. The record originates from a study of regulatory T cells in long-lasting Graves disease. Overall study results and limits: Persistent disease was characterized by preferential usage of TRBV28, TRBJ1-2 and TRBJ2-5.

Time point given: newly diagnosed GD, antithyroid drugs for less than 3 months. PBMC-extracted RNA yielded the TCR library. Patients were enrolled at an endocrinology department in Xi'an, China. The CDR3 covers 12 residues. Trimming removed 2 bases from V and 2 bases from J, with 3 bases in between. CDR1 is SQVTM, CDR2 ANQGSEA, per germline. TCR beta libraries were built with iRepertoire HTBI primers and Arm-PCR of CDR3 regions. TCRdb used MiXCR to reprocess the multiplex PCR reads, holding one entry per CDR3 protein. The sample lists approximately 540,000 distinct CDR3 sequences; around 12% were seen once. The same sample was also studied in work on T cells in Graves' hyperthyroidism and ophthalmopathy.

This chain joins TRBV29-1 and TRBJ2-2; no clear D gene. This TCR derives from a woman aged 25 to 39 with Graves disease. Sequencing used peripheral blood mononuclear cells (PBMCs), obtained at new diagnosis, from a patient treated with antithyroid drugs. CDR3 DNA: TGCAGCGTTGAACCTAACACCGGGGAGCTGTTTTTT. Residues: CSVEPNTGELFF.